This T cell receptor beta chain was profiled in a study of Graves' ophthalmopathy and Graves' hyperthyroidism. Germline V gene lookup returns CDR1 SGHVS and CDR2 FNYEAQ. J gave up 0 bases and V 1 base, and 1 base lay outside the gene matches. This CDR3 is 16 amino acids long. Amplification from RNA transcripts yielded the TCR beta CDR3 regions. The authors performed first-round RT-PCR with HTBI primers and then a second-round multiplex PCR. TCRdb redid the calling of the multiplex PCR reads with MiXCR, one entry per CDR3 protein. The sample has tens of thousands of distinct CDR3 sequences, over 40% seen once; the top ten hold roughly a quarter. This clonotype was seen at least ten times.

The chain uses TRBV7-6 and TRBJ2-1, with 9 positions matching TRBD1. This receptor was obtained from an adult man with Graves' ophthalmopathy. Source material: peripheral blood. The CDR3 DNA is TGTGCCAGCAGCTTAGAGACAGGGGGCTCCTACAATGAGCAGTTCTTC. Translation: CASSLETGGSYNEQFF.